The rows below give T cell receptor beta chains drawn from one sample of a study of PD-L1 blockade in urothelial cancer. The table came from immunoSEQ multiplex PCR; TCRdb's copy has only in-frame clones and leaves some out. The sample holds about 27,000 clones, 82% seen once. The input for sequencing was PBMCs, taken around atezolizumab (anti-PD-L1) treatment. All receptors come from a man aged 70-80 years with urothelial cancer. Both conserved end residues are part of each CDR3.

v_call	cdr3_aa
TRBV15	CATSVSPAANTGELFF
TRBV5-1	CASSLDRASNEKLFF
TRBV28	CASSSPGTGDEQFF
TRBV11-2	CASSLRGLYEQYF
TRBV5-6	CASSLLRRDEQYF
TRBV7-2	CASSLTTTATYNEQFF
TRBV5-6	CASSLGTSGGYEQFF
TRBV19	CASTPAGKRETGEQFF
TRBV19	CASSMIGGGLGYNEQFF
TRBV2	CASSEGIRGSTEAFF
TRBV4-3	CASSQVEGIYGYTF
TRBV11-3	CASSRTSGGLGTGELFF
TRBV27	CASSSWARVEQFF
TRBV7-9	CASLAGDGADTQYF
TRBV5-1	CASSLAGRSTDTQYF
TRBV7-3	CASSLSQYNEQFF
TRBV7-2	CASSLGGQADAFF
TRBV19	CASSPIGTSGSPRNTQYF
TRBV4-2	CASSQDVGGAFSTDTQYF
TRBV9	CASSVDGGPSQPQHF
TRBV2	CASSEGGQINEKLFF
TRBV5-1	CASCKYIADRPDTQYF
TRBV19	CASSQGPYQETQYF
TRBV13	CASNFERGNEQFF
TRBV7-3	CASSPLSYNEQFF
TRBV5-1	CASSPGTSGRRTDTQYF
TRBV6-4	CASSYTSGANTGELFF